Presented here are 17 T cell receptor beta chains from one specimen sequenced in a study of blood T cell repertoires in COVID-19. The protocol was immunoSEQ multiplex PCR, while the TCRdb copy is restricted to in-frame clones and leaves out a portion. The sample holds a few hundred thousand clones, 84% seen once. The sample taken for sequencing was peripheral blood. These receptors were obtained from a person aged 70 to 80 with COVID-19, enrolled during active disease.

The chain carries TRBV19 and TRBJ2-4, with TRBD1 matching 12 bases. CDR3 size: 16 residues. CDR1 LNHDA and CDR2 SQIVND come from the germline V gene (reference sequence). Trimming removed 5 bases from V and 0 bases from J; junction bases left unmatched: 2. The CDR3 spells CASSGTGGLAKNIQYF. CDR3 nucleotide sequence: TGTGCCAGTAGTGGGACAGGGGGCTTAGCCAAAAACATTCAGTACTTC.

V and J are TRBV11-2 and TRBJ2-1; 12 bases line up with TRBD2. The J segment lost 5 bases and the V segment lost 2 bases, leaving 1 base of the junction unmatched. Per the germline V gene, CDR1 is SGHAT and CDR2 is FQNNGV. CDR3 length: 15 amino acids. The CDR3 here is CASSLTSGGHNEQFF. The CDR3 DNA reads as TGTGCCAGCAGCTTAACTAGCGGGGGGCACAATGAGCAGTTCTTC.

CDR3 bases: TGTGCCAGCAGCTTCGACAGGGAACGGGTGAATGAGCAGTTCTTC. Encoded protein: CASSFDRERVNEQFF. The rearrangement joins TRBV5-4 to TRBJ2-1; 7 bases line up with TRBD1. The germline CDR1 and CDR2 sequences are SGHNT and YYREEE (reference sequence). The CDR3 extends over 15 amino acids. The J segment lost 7 bases and the V segment lost 2 bases, leaving 9 bases of the junction unmatched. The whole variable domain, filled in from reference TRBV5-4 and TRBJ2-1, reads ETGVTQSPTHLIKTRGQQVTLRCSSQSGHNTVSWYQQALGQGPQFIFQYYREEENGRGNFPPRFSGLQFPNYSSELNVNALELDDSALYLCASSFDRERVNEQFFGPGTRLTVL.

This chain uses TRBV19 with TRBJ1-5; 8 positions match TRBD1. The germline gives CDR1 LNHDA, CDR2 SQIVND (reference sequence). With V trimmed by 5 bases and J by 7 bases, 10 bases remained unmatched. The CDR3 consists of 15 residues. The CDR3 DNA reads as TGTGCCAGTAGTTACCAGGGGGCAGGAAGCCAGCCCCAGCATTTT. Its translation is CASSYQGAGSQPQHF. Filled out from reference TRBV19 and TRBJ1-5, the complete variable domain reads DGGITQSPKYLFRKEGQNVTLSCEQNLNHDAMYWYRQDPGQGLRLIYYSQIVNDFQKGDIAEGYSVSREKKESFPLTVTSAQKNPTAFYLCASSYQGAGSQPQHFGDGTRLSIL.

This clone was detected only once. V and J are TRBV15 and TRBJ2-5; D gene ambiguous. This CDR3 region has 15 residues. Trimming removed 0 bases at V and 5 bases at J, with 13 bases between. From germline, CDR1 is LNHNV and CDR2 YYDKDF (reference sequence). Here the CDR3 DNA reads TGTGCCACCAGCAGAGAAGATCCAGGCCTGGAGACCCAGTACTTC. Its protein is CATSREDPGLETQYF.

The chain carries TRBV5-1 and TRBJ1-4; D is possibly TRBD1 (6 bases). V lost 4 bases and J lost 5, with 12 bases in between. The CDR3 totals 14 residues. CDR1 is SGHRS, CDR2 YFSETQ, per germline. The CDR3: CASSGGHLNEKLFF. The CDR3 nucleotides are TGCGCCAGCAGCGGGGGACACTTAAATGAAAAACTGTTTTTT.

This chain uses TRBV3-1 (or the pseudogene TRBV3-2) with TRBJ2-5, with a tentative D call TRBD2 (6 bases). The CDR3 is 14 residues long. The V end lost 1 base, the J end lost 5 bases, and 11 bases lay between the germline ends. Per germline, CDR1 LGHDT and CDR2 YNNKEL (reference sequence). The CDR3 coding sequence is TGTGCCAGCAGCCAAGTACGGGGGACGGAGACCCAGTACTTC. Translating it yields CASSQVRGTETQYF.

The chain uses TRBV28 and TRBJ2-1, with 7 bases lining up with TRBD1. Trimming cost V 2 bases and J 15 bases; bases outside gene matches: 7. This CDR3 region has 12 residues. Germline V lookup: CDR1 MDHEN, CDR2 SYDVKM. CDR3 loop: CASSLNRGVGFF. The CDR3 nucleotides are TGTGCCAGCAGTTTAAACAGGGGTGTGGGGTTCTTC.

Here the CDR3 reads CASSQEVGRADWDTQYF. CDR3 nucleotides: TGCGCCAGCAGCCAAGAGGTCGGGAGGGCCGATTGGGATACGCAGTATTTT. The chain recombines TRBV4-1 with TRBJ2-3; 8 nucleotides match TRBD2. Germline V gene sequence: CDR1 MGHRA, CDR2 YSYEKL. The junction had 11 bases not matched to a gene; V was cut back by 0 bases and J by 6 bases. This CDR3 has 17 residues.

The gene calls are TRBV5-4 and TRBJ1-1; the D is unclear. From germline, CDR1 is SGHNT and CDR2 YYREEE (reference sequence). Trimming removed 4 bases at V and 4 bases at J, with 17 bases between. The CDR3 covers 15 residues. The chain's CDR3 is CASSPELFGGTEAFF. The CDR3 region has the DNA TGTGCCAGCAGCCCCGAATTATTTGGCGGCACTGAAGCTTTCTTT.

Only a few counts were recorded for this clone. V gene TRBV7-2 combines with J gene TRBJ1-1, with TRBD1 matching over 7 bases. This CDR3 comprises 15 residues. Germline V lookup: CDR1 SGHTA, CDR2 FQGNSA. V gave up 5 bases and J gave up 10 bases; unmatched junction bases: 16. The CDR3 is CASSTPRQGNVVAFF. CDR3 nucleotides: TGTGCCAGCAGCACCCCAAGACAGGGTAACGTCGTAGCTTTCTTT.

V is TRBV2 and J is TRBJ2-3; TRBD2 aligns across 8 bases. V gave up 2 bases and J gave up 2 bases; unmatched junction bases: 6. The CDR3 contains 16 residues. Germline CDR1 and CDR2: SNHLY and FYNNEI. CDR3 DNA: TGTGCCAGCAGTGAATCCCTAGCGGGCCCCACAGATACGCAGTATTTT. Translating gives CASSESLAGPTDTQYF.

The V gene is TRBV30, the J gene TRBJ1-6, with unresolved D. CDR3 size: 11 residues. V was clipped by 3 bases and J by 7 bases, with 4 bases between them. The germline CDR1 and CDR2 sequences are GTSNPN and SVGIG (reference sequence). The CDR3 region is CAWSTNSPLHF. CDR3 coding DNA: TGTGCCTGGAGCACAAATTCACCCCTCCACTTT.

The CDR3 nucleotides read TGTGCCAGTACAGGGGCATTTCACACTGAAGCTTTCTTT. Encoded protein: CASTGAFHTEAFF. The chain recombines TRBV6-5 with TRBJ1-1; 7 nucleotides agree with TRBD1. This CDR3 has 13 residues. The trim removed 9 bases at V and 3 bases at J, leaving 7 bases unmatched. Looked up from germline, CDR1 is MNHEY and CDR2 is SVGAGI.

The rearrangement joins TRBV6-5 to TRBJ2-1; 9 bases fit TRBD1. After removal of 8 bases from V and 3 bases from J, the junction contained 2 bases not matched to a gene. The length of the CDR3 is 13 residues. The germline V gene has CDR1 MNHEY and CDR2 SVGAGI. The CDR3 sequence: CASRTGDYNEQFF. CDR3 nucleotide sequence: TGTGCCAGCCGGACAGGGGACTACAATGAGCAGTTCTTC.

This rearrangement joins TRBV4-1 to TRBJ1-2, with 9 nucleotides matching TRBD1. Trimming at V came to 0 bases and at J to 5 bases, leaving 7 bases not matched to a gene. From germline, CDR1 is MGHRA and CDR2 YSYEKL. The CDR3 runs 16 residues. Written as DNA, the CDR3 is TGCGCCAGCAGCCAAGATCCCGGACAGGGGTGGTATGGCTACACCTTC. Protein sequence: CASSQDPGQGWYGYTF.

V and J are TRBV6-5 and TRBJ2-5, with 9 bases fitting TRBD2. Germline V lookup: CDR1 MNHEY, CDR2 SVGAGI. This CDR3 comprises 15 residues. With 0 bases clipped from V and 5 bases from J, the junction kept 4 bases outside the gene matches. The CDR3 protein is CASSYSGLAGETQYF. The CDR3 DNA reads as TGTGCCAGCAGTTACTCCGGGCTAGCGGGGGAGACCCAGTACTTC.